One sample yielded the 17 T cell receptor beta chains listed below, sequenced in a study of T cell responses to AZD1222 COVID-19 vaccine. Libraries were prepared by immunoSEQ multiplex PCR; TCRdb keeps only in-frame clonotypes and omits some of them. The sample records just over 150,000 clones, 90% being singletons. Sequencing used peripheral blood, obtained 28 days after the second AZD1222 dose. The origin of the receptors is an adult who received the AZD1222 COVID-19 vaccine.

This clone was picked up a small number of times. The chain uses TRBV5-1 and TRBJ2-7; 11 nucleotides line up with TRBD2. V was pared by 0 bases and J by 6 bases, with 2 bases of the junction left unmatched. CDR1 and CDR2 from the germline V gene are SGHRS and YFSETQ. The CDR3 consists of 14 residues. CDR3 protein: CASSLGTSGLEQYF. The CDR3 coding sequence is TGCGCCAGCAGCTTGGGGACTAGCGGGCTCGAGCAGTACTTC. Combining the CDR3 with reference TRBV5-1 and TRBJ2-7 gives the whole variable domain KAGVTQTPRYLIKTRGQQVTLSCSPISGHRSVSWYQQTPGQGLQFLFEYFSETQRNKGNFPGRFSGRQFSNSRSEMNVSTLELGDSALYLCASSLGTSGLEQYFGPGTRLTVT.

The chain carries TRBV2 and TRBJ2-7; D possibly uses TRBD1 or TRBD2 (5 bases each). CDR1 is SNHLY and CDR2 is FYNNEI in the germline V gene. The CDR3 consists of 14 residues. Trimming took off 9 bases at V and 2 bases at J, with 17 bases between the two ends. The CDR3 DNA is TGTGCCAGTATCGGGGCAGGAAATCCCTACGAGCAGTACTTC. Amino acids: CASIGAGNPYEQYF.

The chain recombines TRBV6-5 with TRBJ1-4; a weak D match, TRBD1 (5 bases). CDR1 MNHEY and CDR2 SVGAGI come from the germline V gene. Trimming cost V 0 bases and J 5 bases, with 13 bases left between them. The CDR3 length is 16 residues. The CDR3 coding sequence is TGTGCCAGCAGTTACTCGATGAGGGGAGGGAATGAAAAACTGTTTTTT. It codes for CASSYSMRGGNEKLFF.

This sequence joins TRBV6-5 and TRBJ1-2; no reliable D call. The CDR3 length is 14 residues. V shed 6 bases and J shed 2 bases, with 13 bases lying between them. Germline values: CDR1 MNHEY, CDR2 SVGAGI. CDR3 sequence reads: CASRIRGGNYGYTF. As DNA, the CDR3 is TGTGCCAGCAGGATCCGGGGAGGAAACTATGGCTACACCTTC.

Only one count was recorded for this clone. V gene TRBV11-2 combines with J gene TRBJ1-4; tentative D call: TRBD1 (5 bases). The CDR3 covers 19 residues. Trimming left V 1 base short and J 4 bases short, with 22 bases between. From germline, CDR1 is SGHAT and CDR2 FQNNGV. CDR3 sequence reads: CASSLAGGWSRADNEKLFF. CDR3 bases: TGTGCCAGCAGCTTAGCGGGGGGGTGGTCGAGAGCCGATAATGAAAAACTGTTTTTT. The full variable domain, with the rest looked up from reference TRBV11-2 and TRBJ1-4, is EAGVAQSPRYKIIEKRQSVAFWCNPISGHATLYWYQQILGQGPKLLIQFQNNGVVDDSQLPKDRFSAERLKGVDSTLKIQPAKLEDSAVYLCASSLAGGWSRADNEKLFFGSGTQLSVL.

This rearrangement joins TRBV3-1 (or the pseudogene TRBV3-2) to TRBJ1-3; no firm D call. Trimming removed 4 bases from V and 1 base from J, with 11 bases in between. Germline lookup yields CDR1 LGHDT and CDR2 YNNKEL (reference sequence). This CDR3 has 15 residues. The CDR3 region is CASSPLVASGNTIYF. The CDR3 DNA follows: TGTGCCAGCAGCCCGCTAGTTGCTTCTGGAAACACCATATATTTT.

The chain couples TRBV4-1 to TRBJ2-1; TRBD1 might be the D (6 bases). The CDR3 sequence is 13 residues long. Trimming took off 0 bases at V and 8 bases at J, with 8 bases between the two ends. In germline, CDR1 is MGHRA, CDR2 YSYEKL. The CDR3, as DNA: TGCGCCAGCAGCCAAGATAAGGGGGATGAGCAGTTCTTC. Residues: CASSQDKGDEQFF.

The CDR3 reads CASSGRGQGVSGNTIYF. The CDR3 bases are TGTGCCAGCAGCGGACGTGGACAGGGTGTCTCTGGAAACACCATATATTTT. The rearrangement joins TRBV11-2 to TRBJ1-3; 8 bases match TRBD1. The trim removed 5 bases at V and 0 bases at J, leaving 9 bases unmatched. Germline V gene data show CDR1 as SGHAT and CDR2 as FQNNGV. This CDR3 contains 17 residues. Using reference TRBV11-2 and TRBJ1-3 for the parts outside the CDR3, the full variable domain is EAGVAQSPRYKIIEKRQSVAFWCNPISGHATLYWYQQILGQGPKLLIQFQNNGVVDDSQLPKDRFSAERLKGVDSTLKIQPAKLEDSAVYLCASSGRGQGVSGNTIYFGEGSWLTVV.

V is TRBV18 and J is TRBJ1-1; D call uncertain. Germline V CDR1 and CDR2: KGHSH, LQKENI. CDR3 length: 12 residues. Trimming shortened V by 4 bases and J by 1 base, and 4 bases separated the two germline ends. The CDR3 reads CASSQGNTEAFF. As DNA, the CDR3 is TGTGCCAGCTCACAGGGGAACACTGAAGCTTTCTTT.

The CDR3 DNA follows: TGTGCCAGCAGCTCACGACAGGGGGCCTACGAGCAGTACTTC. This codes for CASSSRQGAYEQYF. The rearrangement joins TRBV5-4 to TRBJ2-7; 9 bases map to TRBD1. The CDR3 runs to 14 residues. Germline V gene sequence: CDR1 SGHNT, CDR2 YYREEE (reference sequence). J lost 2 bases, V lost 3 bases, and 3 bases had no gene match.

V usage is TRBV18 and J usage is TRBJ2-1; unclear D gene. The CDR3 totals 16 residues. Germline V CDR1 and CDR2: KGHSH, LQKENI. V dropped 3 bases and J dropped 10 bases, with 22 bases sitting between them. The CDR3 reads CASSPREVASLKEQFF. CDR3 nucleotides: TGTGCCAGCTCACCCCGCGAGGTGGCCTCGCTAAAAGAGCAGTTCTTC.

The chain employs TRBV27 and TRBJ1-2; D gene ambiguous. V gave up 2 bases and J gave up 8 bases, with 3 bases separating them. The CDR3 runs to 10 residues. Germline assignment: CDR1 MNHEY and CDR2 SMNVEV (reference sequence). DNA for the CDR3: TGTGCCAGCAGTTTAGGGGGCTACACCTTC. It codes for CASSLGGYTF.

Note on this clone: At the DNA level, this CDR3 is encoded by other sequences in the same sample as well. J is TRBJ1-3 and V is TRBV3-1 (or the pseudogene TRBV3-2); a weak D match, TRBD1 (5 bases). Looked up from germline, CDR1 is LGHDT and CDR2 is YNNKEL (reference sequence). The CDR3 contains 14 residues. Trimming cost V 1 base and J 3 bases, with 7 bases left between them. This CDR3 is CASSQGGFGNTIYF. The CDR3 DNA reads TGTGCCAGCAGCCAAGGGGGGTTTGGAAACACCATATATTTT.

The rearrangement uses TRBV27 and TRBJ1-5, with D perhaps matching TRBD1 (5 bases). The CDR3 covers 16 residues. Trimming removed 2 bases at V and 1 base at J, with 12 bases between. The germline V gene has CDR1 MNHEY and CDR2 SMNVEV (reference sequence). This chain's CDR3 is CASSLTGTASNQPQHF. CDR3 DNA: TGTGCCAGCAGTTTAACCGGGACCGCAAGCAATCAGCCCCAGCATTTT.

This chain links TRBV2 with TRBJ1-2, with no clear D. CDR1 and CDR2 (germline): SNHLY, FYNNEI. The CDR3 runs 11 residues. Trimming took 3 bases from V and 13 from J, leaving 12 bases between them. The CDR3 coding sequence is TGTGCCAGCAGTGATGGGTCCCCCCCCACCTTC. Translating gives CASSDGSPPTF.

V is TRBV7-6 and J is TRBJ1-6; tentative D call: TRBD1 (6 bases). The V end lost 6 bases, the J end lost 8 bases, and 8 bases lay between the germline ends. The germline gives CDR1 SGHVS, CDR2 FNYEAQ. This CDR3 spans 12 amino acids. In DNA form, the CDR3 reads TGTGCCAGCAGTGCAGGGGATTCACCCCTCCACTTT. Residues: CASSAGDSPLHF. The full variable domain, in which reference TRBV7-6 and TRBJ1-6 provide the parts outside the CDR3, is GAGVSQSPRYKVTKRGQDVALRCDPISGHVSLYWYRQALGQGPEFLTYFNYEAQQDKSGLPNDRFSAERPEGSISTLTIQRTEQRDSAMYRCASSAGDSPLHFGNGTRLTVT.

The chain uses TRBV28 and TRBJ2-7; 12 positions match TRBD2. This CDR3 contains 14 residues. Germline CDR1 is MDHEN and CDR2 is SYDVKM. V was pared by 3 bases and J by 5 bases, with 2 bases of the junction left unmatched. The CDR3 DNA is TGTGCCAGCAGTTTGACTAGCGGGAGCCACGAGCAGTACTTC. This sequence encodes CASSLTSGSHEQYF.